The 5 T cell receptor beta chains presented below share a single source sample, sequenced in a study of T cells in localized non-small cell lung cancer. Repertoires were generated with immunoSEQ multiplex PCR, while TCRdb's copy carries only in-frame clones and drops some. The repertoire consists of about 27,000 clones, with less than 95% occurring once and the leading ten covering 0.85% to 1.4%. This material consisted of peripheral blood, taken before any cancer treatment. The receptors originated from a woman aged 35-70 years with stage I lung adenocarcinoma.

The genes are TRBV7-2 and TRBJ1-6; TRBD1 might be the D (5 bases). The CDR3 sequence is 15 residues long. V shed 2 bases and J shed 9 bases, with 14 bases lying between them. CDR1 and CDR2 (germline): SGHTA, FQGNSA. CDR3 DNA: TGTGCCAGCAGCTTAAGGGCAGGGAGTGGTTCACCCCTCCACTTT. It codes for CASSLRAGSGSPLHF.

The V call is TRBV18, the J call TRBJ1-4; D is undetermined. The CDR3 extends over 14 amino acids. Germline assignment: CDR1 KGHSH and CDR2 LQKENI. Between the trimmed V and J ends, which lost 4 bases and 5 bases, there was a span of 11 bases. The chain's CDR3 is CASSRGVMNEKLFF. CDR3 DNA sequence: TGTGCCAGCTCACGTGGGGTAATGAATGAAAAACTGTTTTTT.

The chain has TRBV6-6 and TRBJ2-4, with a possible D match to TRBD1 (7 bases). V gave up 7 bases and J gave up 13 bases, with 17 bases separating them. In germline, CDR1 is MNHNY, CDR2 SVGAGI (reference sequence). CDR3 length: 12 residues. CDR3 in amino acids: CASTVGRGQQYF. As DNA, the CDR3 is TGTGCCAGCACTGTGGGGCGGGGACAGCAGTACTTC.

V usage is TRBV19 and J usage is TRBJ2-7; 7 nucleotides align to TRBD1. The CDR3 totals 13 residues. Germline V lookup: CDR1 LNHDA, CDR2 SQIVND (reference sequence). The trim removed 3 bases at V and 6 bases at J, leaving 5 bases unmatched. CDR3 nucleotide sequence: TGTGCCAGTAGTATCGACAGGGAAGTCGAGCAGTACTTC. Its translation is CASSIDREVEQYF.

The rearrangement uses TRBV18 and TRBJ1-5; D gene uncertain. V was trimmed by 2 bases and J by 0 bases, leaving 5 bases between them. CDR1 is KGHSH, CDR2 LQKENI, per germline. CDR3 length: 14 residues. CDR3 in DNA: TGTGCCAGCTCACCAACGGATAGCAATCAGCCCCAGCATTTT. Protein sequence: CASSPTDSNQPQHF.